The 16 T cell receptor beta chains listed next were all sequenced from one sample in a study of blood T cell repertoires in COVID-19. Clones were sequenced by immunoSEQ multiplex PCR, and TCRdb holds only the in-frame ones, with some missing. The repertoire holds some 450,000 clones, approximately 89% seen once, with over 9.5% in the top ten. Source material: peripheral blood. These receptors were obtained from a woman between 45 and 60 years old with COVID-19, enrolled during active disease.

This chain links TRBV5-4 with TRBJ1-2, with D unresolved. V was trimmed by 0 bases and J by 0 bases, leaving 9 bases between them. The CDR3 covers 15 residues. Germline CDR1 and CDR2: SGHNT and YYREEE (reference sequence). The CDR3 reads CASSLGLRANYGYTF. The DNA of the CDR3 is TGTGCCAGCAGCTTGGGACTCCGAGCTAACTATGGCTACACCTTC.

This chain uses TRBV3-1 (or the pseudogene TRBV3-2) with TRBJ2-2, with 8 bases aligning to TRBD2. The CDR3 is 16 residues long. The germline V gene has CDR1 LGHDT and CDR2 YNNKEL (reference sequence). V gave up 2 bases and J gave up 3 bases; unmatched junction bases: 5. The CDR3: CASSQQAGAYTGELFF. CDR3 DNA: TGTGCCAGCAGCCAACAAGCGGGGGCCTACACCGGGGAGCTGTTTTTT.

The chain recombines TRBV6-5 with TRBJ2-3, with 9 nucleotides matching TRBD2. The ends lost 4 bases at V and 2 bases at J; junction bases unmatched: 7. The CDR3 has 16 residues. From germline, CDR1 is MNHEY and CDR2 SVGAGI. The CDR3 loop reads CASSSLAGAYTDTQYF. Written as DNA, the CDR3 is TGTGCCAGCAGTTCTTTAGCGGGGGCCTACACAGATACGCAGTATTTT.

This clone was counted a few times. This chain links TRBV4-2 with TRBJ1-1, with 9 bases identical to TRBD1. Germline trimming cut 2 bases from V and 2 bases from J; bases unmatched to any gene: 6. The germline CDR1 and CDR2 sequences are LGHNA and YNFKEQ. The CDR3 has 16 residues. The CDR3, as DNA: TGTGCCAGCAGCCAACCCTGGACAGGGGATAACACTGAAGCTTTCTTT. Translated: CASSQPWTGDNTEAFF.

This clone was picked up a small number of times. The chain joins TRBV6-1 to TRBJ1-1; no definite D call. The CDR3 spans 13 residues. Germline V gives CDR1 MNHNS, CDR2 SASEGT. V gave up 1 base and J gave up 4 bases, with 7 bases separating them. The CDR3: CASSEERVTEAFF. CDR3 in DNA: TGTGCCAGCAGTGAAGAGAGGGTCACTGAAGCTTTCTTT.

CDR3 in amino acids: CASRVDRGGNQPQHF. In DNA, the CDR3 is TGTGCCAGCAGAGTCGACAGGGGGGGCAATCAGCCCCAGCATTTT. The genes are TRBV2 and TRBJ1-5; 9 nucleotides match TRBD1. This CDR3 contains 15 residues. V dropped 6 bases and J dropped 2; count of bases not matched to a gene: 5. Germline-derived CDR1 and CDR2 are SNHLY and FYNNEI.

The chain combines TRBV18 with TRBJ1-5, with TRBD1 matching 7 bases. The CDR3 sequence is 13 residues long. Germline assignment: CDR1 KGHSH and CDR2 LQKENI. V lost 3 bases and J lost 6; bases outside the gene matches: 2. CDR3 residues: CASSPQGGQPQHF. Here the CDR3 DNA reads TGTGCCAGCTCACCCCAGGGGGGTCAGCCCCAGCATTTT.

The J gene is TRBJ1-4, the V gene TRBV27; D ambiguous. Per germline, CDR1 MNHEY and CDR2 SMNVEV (reference sequence). Trimming took 5 bases from V and 2 from J, leaving 15 bases between them. There are 16 residues in the CDR3. DNA of the CDR3: TGTGCCAGCAGTCCCGGGGTTGGAGTGACTAATGAAAAACTGTTTTTT. It translates to CASSPGVGVTNEKLFF.

This chain uses TRBV3-1 (or the pseudogene TRBV3-2) with TRBJ1-1; perhaps TRBD1 as D (6 bases). Germline CDR1 LGHDT, CDR2 YNNKEL (reference sequence). The V end was cut by 6 bases, the J end by 6 bases, with 20 bases between. The CDR3 sequence is 15 residues long. CDR3 bases: TGTGCCAGCAGTCATTCGGACAGAAGATCCGCTGAAGCTTTCTTT. It codes for CASSHSDRRSAEAFF.

The chain has TRBV6-1 and TRBJ2-1; D is undetermined. CDR1 is MNHNS and CDR2 is SASEGT in the germline V gene. CDR3 length: 16 residues. Trimming left V 2 bases short and J 1 base short, with 12 bases between. The CDR3 DNA is TGTGCCAGCAGTGAATGGGCCGGAAGGTCCTACAATGAGCAGTTCTTC. Encoded protein: CASSEWAGRSYNEQFF.

The J gene is TRBJ2-1, the V gene TRBV6-5; tentatively, D is TRBD1 (8 bases). Germline V gene sequence: CDR1 MNHEY, CDR2 SVGAGI. The CDR3 is made up of 16 amino acids. The V end was cut by 2 bases, the J end by 6 bases, with 17 bases between. CDR3 DNA: TGTGCCAGCAGTTACCCCAGGGGGCGCGGGGGCAATGAGCAGTTCTTC. Its translation: CASSYPRGRGGNEQFF.

The chain has TRBV4-1 and TRBJ2-7, with a weak D call TRBD1 (5 bases). Germline CDR1 reads MGHRA; CDR2 reads YSYEKL. CDR3 length equals 13 residues. Trimming left V 1 base short and J 9 bases short, with 13 bases between. The CDR3 DNA sequence: TGCGCCAGCAGCCAAGTAGGCCTAGGGGCGCAGTACTTC. This sequence encodes CASSQVGLGAQYF.

This clone was seen a single time. The chain joins TRBV27 to TRBJ1-1, with TRBD1 identical over 8 bases. CDR1 is MNHEY and CDR2 is SMNVEV in the germline V gene (reference sequence). The CDR3 is 14 amino acids. The V segment lost 5 bases and the J segment 3 bases; nucleotides outside the gene matches: 5. The CDR3 coding sequence is TGTGCCAGCAGTCCCTACAGGGGGGACACTGAAGCTTTCTTT. Encoded protein: CASSPYRGDTEAFF.

In this sample, this clone turned up a few times. The V and J genes are TRBV6-5 and TRBJ1-2; D is undetermined. The CDR3 has 14 amino acids. The V gene lost 7 bases and the J gene lost 2 bases, with 14 bases spanning the gap. Germline V lookup: CDR1 MNHEY, CDR2 SVGAGI. The CDR3 DNA sequence: TGTGCCAGCACGGAGGGCAGTGCCAACTATGGCTACACCTTC. Residues: CASTEGSANYGYTF.

The chain employs TRBV12-5 and TRBJ2-4; TRBD2 agrees at 9 bases. Germline-derived CDR1 and CDR2 are LGHNT and FRNRAP. Unmatched junction bases numbered 11, after V lost 10 bases and J lost 7 bases. The CDR3 covers 14 residues. The chain's CDR3 is CATALAGGSNIQYF. The CDR3, as DNA: TGTGCTACCGCGTTGGCGGGGGGGAGTAACATTCAGTACTTC.

CDR3 nucleotides: TGCGCCAGCAGCTCGCTAGGACAGGGTGACACCGGGGAGCTGTTTTTT. Protein sequence: CASSSLGQGDTGELFF. The chain recombines TRBV5-1 with TRBJ2-2; 8 bases line up with TRBD1. The junction had 7 bases not matched to a gene; V was cut back by 3 bases and J by 3 bases. CDR1 and CDR2 from the germline V gene are SGHRS and YFSETQ. The CDR3 runs 16 residues.